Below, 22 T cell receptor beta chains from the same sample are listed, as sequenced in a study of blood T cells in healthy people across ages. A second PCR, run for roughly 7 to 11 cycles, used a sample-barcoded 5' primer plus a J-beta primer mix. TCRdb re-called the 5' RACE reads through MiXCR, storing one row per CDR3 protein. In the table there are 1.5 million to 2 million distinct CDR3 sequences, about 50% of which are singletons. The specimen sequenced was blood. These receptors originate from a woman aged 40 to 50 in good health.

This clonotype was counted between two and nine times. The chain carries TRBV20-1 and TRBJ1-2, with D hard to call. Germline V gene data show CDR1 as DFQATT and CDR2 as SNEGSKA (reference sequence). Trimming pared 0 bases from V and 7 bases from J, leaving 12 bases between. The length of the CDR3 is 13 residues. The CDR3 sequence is CSARDHDTGGYTF. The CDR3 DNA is TGCAGTGCTAGAGATCACGACACGGGTGGCTACACCTTC.

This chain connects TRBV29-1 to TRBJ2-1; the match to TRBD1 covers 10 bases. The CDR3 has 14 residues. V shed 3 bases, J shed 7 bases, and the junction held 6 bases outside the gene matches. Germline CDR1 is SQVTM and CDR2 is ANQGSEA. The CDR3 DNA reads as TGCAGCGTTGACCCGAGACAGGGGGCAAATGAGCAGTTCTTC. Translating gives CSVDPRQGANEQFF.

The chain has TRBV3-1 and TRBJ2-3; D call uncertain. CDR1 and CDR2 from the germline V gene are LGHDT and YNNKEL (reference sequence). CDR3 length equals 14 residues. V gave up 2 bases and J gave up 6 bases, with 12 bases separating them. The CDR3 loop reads CASSQPNPKDTQYF. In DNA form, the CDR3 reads TGTGCCAGCAGCCAACCAAACCCGAAGGATACGCAGTATTTT.

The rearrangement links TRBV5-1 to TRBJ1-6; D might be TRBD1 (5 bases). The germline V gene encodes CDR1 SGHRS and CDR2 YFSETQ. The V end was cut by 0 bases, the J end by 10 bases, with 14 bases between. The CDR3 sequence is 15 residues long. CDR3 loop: CASSLVGQGQSPLHF. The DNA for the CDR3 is TGCGCCAGCAGCTTGGTAGGGCAGGGTCAGTCACCCCTCCACTTT.

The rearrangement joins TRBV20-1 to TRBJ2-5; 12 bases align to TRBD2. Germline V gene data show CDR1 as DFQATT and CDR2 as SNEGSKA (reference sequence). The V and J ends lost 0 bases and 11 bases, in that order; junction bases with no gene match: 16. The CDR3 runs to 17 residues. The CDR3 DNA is TGCAGTGCTAGAGAGACTAGCGGGGGCCCCACCCCCAATGAGCAGTACTTC. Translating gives CSARETSGGPTPNEQYF.

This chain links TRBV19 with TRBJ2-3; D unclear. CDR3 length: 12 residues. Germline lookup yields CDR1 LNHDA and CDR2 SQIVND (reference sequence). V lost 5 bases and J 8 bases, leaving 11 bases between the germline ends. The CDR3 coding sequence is TGTGCCAGTAGTCCCGGCCCCCGTACGCAGTATTTT. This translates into CASSPGPRTQYF. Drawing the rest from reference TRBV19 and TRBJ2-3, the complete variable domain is DGGITQSPKYLFRKEGQNVTLSCEQNLNHDAMYWYRQDPGQGLRLIYYSQIVNDFQKGDIAEGYSVSREKKESFPLTVTSAQKNPTAFYLCASSPGPRTQYFGPGTRLTVL.

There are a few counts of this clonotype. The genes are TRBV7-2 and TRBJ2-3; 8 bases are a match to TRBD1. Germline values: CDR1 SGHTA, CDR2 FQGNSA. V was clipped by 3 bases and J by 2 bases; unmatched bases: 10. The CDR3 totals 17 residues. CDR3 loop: CASSFLRQGAPTDTQYF. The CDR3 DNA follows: TGTGCCAGCAGCTTTTTGCGGCAGGGGGCCCCCACAGATACGCAGTATTTT.

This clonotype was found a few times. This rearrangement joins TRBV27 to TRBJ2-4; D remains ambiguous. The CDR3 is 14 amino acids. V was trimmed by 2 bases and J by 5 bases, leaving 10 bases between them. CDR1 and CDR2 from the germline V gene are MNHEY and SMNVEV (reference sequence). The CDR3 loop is CASSLLSGENIQYF. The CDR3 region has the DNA TGTGCCAGCAGTTTACTGTCGGGCGAAAACATTCAGTACTTC.

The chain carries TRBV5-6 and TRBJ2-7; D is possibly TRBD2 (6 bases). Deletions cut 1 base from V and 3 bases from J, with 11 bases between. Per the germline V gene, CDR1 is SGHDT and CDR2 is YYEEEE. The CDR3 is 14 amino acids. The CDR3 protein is CASSLWGGGYEQYF. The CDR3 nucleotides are TGTGCCAGCAGCTTGTGGGGAGGAGGCTACGAGCAGTACTTC.

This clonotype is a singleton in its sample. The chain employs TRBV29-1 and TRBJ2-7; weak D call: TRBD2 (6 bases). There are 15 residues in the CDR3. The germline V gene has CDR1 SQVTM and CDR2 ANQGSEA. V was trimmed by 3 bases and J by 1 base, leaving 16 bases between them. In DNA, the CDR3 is TGCAGCGTTGAGGGCGGGGCAGAGCGTTCCTACGAGCAGTACTTC. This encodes CSVEGGAERSYEQYF.

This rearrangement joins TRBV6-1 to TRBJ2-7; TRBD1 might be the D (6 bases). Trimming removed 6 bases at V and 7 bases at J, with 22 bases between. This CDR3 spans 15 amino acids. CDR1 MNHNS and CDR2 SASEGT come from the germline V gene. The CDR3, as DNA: TGTGCCAGCAGGAGATACCGGGACAAAGACAATGAGCAGTACTTC. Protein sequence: CASRRYRDKDNEQYF.

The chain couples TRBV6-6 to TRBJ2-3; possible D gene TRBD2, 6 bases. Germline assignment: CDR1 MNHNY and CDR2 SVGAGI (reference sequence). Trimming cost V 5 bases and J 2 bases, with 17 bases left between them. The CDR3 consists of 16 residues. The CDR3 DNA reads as TGTGCCAGCAGTCGGAGAATAGCGGAACTCACAGATACGCAGTATTTT. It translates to CASSRRIAELTDTQYF.

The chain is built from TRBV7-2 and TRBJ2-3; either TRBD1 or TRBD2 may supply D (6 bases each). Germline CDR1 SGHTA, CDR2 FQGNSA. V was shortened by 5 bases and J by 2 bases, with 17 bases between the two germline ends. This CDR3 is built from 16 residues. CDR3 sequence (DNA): TGTGCCAGCAGCCCACAGGGAGGACTCCCCACAGATACGCAGTATTTT. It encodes CASSPQGGLPTDTQYF.

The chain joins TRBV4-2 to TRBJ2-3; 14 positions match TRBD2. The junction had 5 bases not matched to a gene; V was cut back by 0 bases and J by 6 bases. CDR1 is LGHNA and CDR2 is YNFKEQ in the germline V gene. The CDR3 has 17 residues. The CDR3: CASSQEGLAGGRDTQYF. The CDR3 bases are TGTGCCAGCAGCCAAGAAGGACTAGCGGGGGGTAGGGATACGCAGTATTTT.

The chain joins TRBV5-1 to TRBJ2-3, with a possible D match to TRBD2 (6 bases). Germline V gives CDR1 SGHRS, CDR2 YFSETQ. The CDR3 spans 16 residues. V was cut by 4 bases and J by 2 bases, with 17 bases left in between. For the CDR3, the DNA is TGCGCCAGCAGCCCCGGTATAGCGGATTACACAGATACGCAGTATTTT. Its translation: CASSPGIADYTDTQYF.

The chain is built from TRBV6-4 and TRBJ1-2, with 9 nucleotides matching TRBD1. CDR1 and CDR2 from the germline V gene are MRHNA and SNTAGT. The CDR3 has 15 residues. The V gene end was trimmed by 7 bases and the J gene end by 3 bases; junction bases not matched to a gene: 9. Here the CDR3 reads CASIQPDRGDYGYTF. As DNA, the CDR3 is TGTGCCAGCATCCAACCGGACAGGGGAGACTATGGCTACACCTTC.

DNA for the CDR3: TGTGCCAGCAGCCCAGTCCGAGGTCCCAAAAATGAAAAACTGTTTTTT. Translating gives CASSPVRGPKNEKLFF. This chain joins TRBV4-2 and TRBJ1-4; D remains unclear. Germline V gene sequence: CDR1 LGHNA, CDR2 YNFKEQ. Between the trimmed V and J ends, which lost 4 bases and 5 bases, there was a span of 17 bases. The CDR3 spans 16 residues.

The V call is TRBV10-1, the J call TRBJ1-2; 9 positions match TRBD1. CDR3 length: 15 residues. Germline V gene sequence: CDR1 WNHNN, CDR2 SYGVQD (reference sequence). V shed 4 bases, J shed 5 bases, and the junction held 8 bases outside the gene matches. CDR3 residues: CASSGSGTGMYGYTF. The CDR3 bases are TGCGCCAGCAGTGGATCCGGGACAGGGATGTATGGCTACACCTTC.

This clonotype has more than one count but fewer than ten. This CDR3 is CASSQDSRLAGSSYNEQFF. The CDR3 bases are TGTGCCAGCAGCCAAGATTCAAGACTAGCGGGGAGCTCCTACAATGAGCAGTTCTTC. The chain joins TRBV4-2 to TRBJ2-1, with 11 nucleotides matching TRBD2. V was pared by 0 bases and J by 0 bases, with 7 bases of the junction left unmatched. This CDR3 has 19 amino acids. Germline V gene lookup returns CDR1 LGHNA and CDR2 YNFKEQ.

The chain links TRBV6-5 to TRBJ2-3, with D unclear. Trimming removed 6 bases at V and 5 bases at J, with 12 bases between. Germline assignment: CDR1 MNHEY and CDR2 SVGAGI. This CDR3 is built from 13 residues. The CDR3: CASRSIIGDTQYF. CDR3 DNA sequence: TGTGCCAGCAGGAGTATTATCGGAGATACGCAGTATTTT.

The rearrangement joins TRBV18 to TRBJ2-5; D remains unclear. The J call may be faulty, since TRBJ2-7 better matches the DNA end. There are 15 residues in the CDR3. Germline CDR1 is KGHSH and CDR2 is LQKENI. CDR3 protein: CASSPRNGKEDEQYF. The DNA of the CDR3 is TGTGCCAGCTCACCACGGAACGGAAAGGAAGACGAGCAGTACTTC.

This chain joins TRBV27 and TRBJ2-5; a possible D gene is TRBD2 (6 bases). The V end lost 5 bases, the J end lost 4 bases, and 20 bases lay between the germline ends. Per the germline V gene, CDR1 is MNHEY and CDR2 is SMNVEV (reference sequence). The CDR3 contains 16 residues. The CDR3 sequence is CASSPQGGKGGETQYF. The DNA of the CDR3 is TGTGCCAGCAGTCCCCAGGGAGGTAAAGGTGGAGAGACCCAGTACTTC.